The text below deals with one T cell receptor (beta chain). This entry is derived from a study of blood T cell repertoires in COVID-19. Across the study: Nucleic acid was either cDNA or gDNA, and it came from T cells, B-cell-depleted T cells, or PBMCs.

Recruits, aged roughly 18 to 100 years, lived in under 25 US areas. The V end lost 7 bases, the J end lost 7 bases, and 17 bases lay between the germline ends. The CDR3 covers 15 residues. CDR1 and CDR2 (germline): MDHEN, SYDVKM. Assay used: immunoSEQ multiplex PCR; TCRdb lists only in-frame clones, some missing. The data contain 200,000 to 250,000 clones, around 85% of them singletons. This chain uses TRBV28 with TRBJ1-6; possibly TRBD1 for D (6 bases). Sequencing was carried out using PBMCs or T cells enriched from blood (not recorded which). This sequence originates from a middle-aged woman with acute COVID-19. CDR3 nucleotides: TGTGCCAGCACCCCTAGCAGGGGATCGAATTCACCCCTCCACTTT. Amino acids: CASTPSRGSNSPLHF.